The clone carrying this TCR beta chain was observed a handful of times. Its antigen is as yet unknown. The CDR3 has 15 amino acids. The V segment lost 1 base and the J segment 6 bases; nucleotides outside the gene matches: 7. Per germline, CDR1 SGHDN and CDR2 FVKESK. The source of the sample is a study of monozygotic twins with cystic fibrosis. Looking at the study overall: With about 15 PCR cycles, barcoded libraries came from about 3 micrograms of fragmented DNA. General study results and limits: The repertoire was suggested to be naive-dominated, clonality median around 0.0095. J usage was most co-twin-similar in 8 of 16 pairs, V in 13. Nucleotide-identical clonotype sharing was significantly higher within monozygotic CF twin pairs than between unrelated CF individuals.

The data were produced by immunoSEQ multiplex PCR, yet TCRdb's version contains in-frame clones alone and is incomplete. The table includes approximately 10,000 clones, 98% to 99% detected once. The V gene is TRBV14, the J gene TRBJ1-1, with 8 bases aligning to TRBD1. The sequence was obtained from a girl aged 2-10 years with cystic fibrosis. Source material: blood. Here the CDR3 reads CASSQVDRGIAEAFF. The CDR3 coding sequence is TGTGCCAGCAGCCAAGTTGACAGGGGTATCGCTGAAGCTTTCTTT.